A single T cell receptor beta chain is shown here with its context. The same CDR3 is also encoded by other DNA sequences in this sample. The sample originates from a study of brain T cells in children with intractable seizures. Generated by immunoSEQ multiplex PCR, the TCRdb table keeps only in-frame clones and is missing some. Among under 400,000 clones, more than 85% were seen once, and the ten largest hold 5% to 7%. The CDR3 sequence is 14 residues long. V was clipped by 5 bases and J by 2 bases; unmatched bases: 4. From germline, CDR1 is LNHDA and CDR2 SQIVND (reference sequence). Time point noted: blood from clinic visit 5 months post-surgery; TSC patient then seizure free.

V usage is TRBV19 and J usage is TRBJ2-7, with TRBD1 identical over 9 bases. Sample: peripheral blood, taken roughly 5 months after surgery. The receptor's source is a boy under two years old with tuberous sclerosis and intractable seizures. The CDR3 reads CASSAGTGPYEQYF. In nucleotides, the CDR3 is TGTGCCAGTAGTGCCGGGACAGGGCCCTACGAGCAGTACTTC.